A single sample is the source of the 25 T cell receptor beta chains below, sequenced in a study of shared clonotypes between healthy human individuals. TCRdb's table, derived via immunoSEQ multiplex PCR, lists solely in-frame clones and lacks some. The sample shows roughly 1,000,000 clones, around three quarters of them seen only once. Input material: memory CD4+ T cells from PBMCs. Subset indicated: CD45RA-negative fraction. The receptors shown here come from a man between 18 and 29 years old in good health. Some clones in this sample may be carry-over from other donors' samples.

CDR3 residues: CASSLLSPILAKNIQYF. In nucleotides, the CDR3 is TGTGCCAGCAGCTTATTGTCGCCGATCTTAGCCAAAAACATTCAGTACTTC. This chain connects TRBV7-8 to TRBJ2-4; no clear D. V gave up 2 bases and J gave up 0 bases, with 14 bases separating them. Germline CDR1 reads SGHVS; CDR2 reads FQNEAQ. The CDR3 has 17 amino acids.

This clone was seen once. This chain connects TRBV18 to TRBJ1-2; tentatively, D is TRBD1 (6 bases). In germline, CDR1 is KGHSH, CDR2 LQKENI. Trimming took 0 bases from V and 8 from J, leaving 16 bases between them. The CDR3 length is 15 residues. In DNA, the CDR3 is TGTGCCAGCTCACCACCGAAACAGGGAGGTGGAGGCTACACCTTC. This gives the protein CASSPPKQGGGGYTF.

The chain couples TRBV25-1 to TRBJ2-2, with 10 bases identical to TRBD1. Germline V gene sequence: CDR1 MGHDK, CDR2 SYGVNS. This CDR3 spans 15 amino acids. V shed 5 bases and J 5 bases; nucleotides not matched to a gene: 5. CDR3 bases: TGTGCCAGCAGTCTGACAGGGGGCAATACCGGGGAGCTGTTTTTT. It translates to CASSLTGGNTGELFF.

The chain links TRBV7-9 to TRBJ2-2; 7 positions match TRBD1. With 8 bases clipped from V and 5 bases from J, the junction kept 11 bases outside the gene matches. Germline V gene lookup returns CDR1 SEHNR and CDR2 FQNEAQ (reference sequence). The CDR3 is 15 amino acids. The CDR3: CASSGRQGQTGELFF. CDR3 in DNA: TGTGCCAGCTCTGGGCGTCAGGGACAGACCGGGGAGCTGTTTTTT.

About this clone itself: Other nucleotide sequences from this sample produce the same CDR3. The V and J genes are TRBV7-3 and TRBJ2-3; 13 bases match TRBD2. With 5 bases clipped from V and 3 bases from J, the junction kept 5 bases outside the gene matches. The CDR3 has 16 amino acids. CDR1 is SGHTA, CDR2 FQGTGA, per germline. CDR3 protein: CASSLGLAGATDTQYF. The CDR3 DNA reads TGTGCCAGCAGCCTTGGACTAGCGGGAGCGACAGATACGCAGTATTTT.

The chain uses TRBV30 and TRBJ2-7, with D possibly matching TRBD1 (8 bases). Between the trimmed V and J ends, which lost 3 bases and 4 bases, there was a span of 16 bases. The CDR3 length is 14 residues. The germline CDR1 and CDR2 sequences are GTSNPN and SVGIG (reference sequence). CDR3 sequence reads: CAWSSGTGLYEQYF. As DNA, the CDR3 is TGTGCCTGGAGCAGCGGGACAGGCCTATACGAGCAGTACTTC.

The CDR3 is CASSDSLNEKLFF. Here the CDR3 DNA reads TGTGCCAGCAGCGACAGCCTAAATGAAAAACTGTTTTTT. This chain uses TRBV2 with TRBJ1-4; TRBD1 is a possible D gene (5 bases). The CDR3 contains 13 residues. Trimming removed 6 bases from V and 5 bases from J, with 10 bases in between. Germline assignment: CDR1 SNHLY and CDR2 FYNNEI.

The rearrangement uses TRBV19 and TRBJ2-3; 12 nucleotides agree with TRBD2. This CDR3 contains 17 residues. V trimming: 8 bases; J trimming: 4 bases; junction bases outside the gene matches: 13. Germline V gene sequence: CDR1 LNHDA, CDR2 SQIVND (reference sequence). The CDR3 here is CASRHLASGRASDTQYF. In DNA form, the CDR3 reads TGTGCCAGTCGACACCTGGCTAGCGGGAGGGCCTCAGATACGCAGTATTTT. Full variable domain (remainder filled in from reference TRBV19 and TRBJ2-3): DGGITQSPKYLFRKEGQNVTLSCEQNLNHDAMYWYRQDPGQGLRLIYYSQIVNDFQKGDIAEGYSVSREKKESFPLTVTSAQKNPTAFYLCASRHLASGRASDTQYFGPGTRLTVL.

In nucleotides, the CDR3 is TGCGCCAGCAGCCCCGGGGCCGGGGGCGAGACTGAAGCTTTCTTT. Translating gives CASSPGAGGETEAFF. The chain links TRBV4-1 to TRBJ1-1; D is possibly TRBD1 (6 bases). Looked up from germline, CDR1 is MGHRA and CDR2 is YSYEKL. V was cut by 4 bases and J by 5 bases, with 17 bases left in between. CDR3 length equals 15 residues.

The chain carries TRBV9 and TRBJ2-7; 9 bases fit TRBD1. The CDR3 is 14 residues long. Germline trimming cut 4 bases from V and 3 bases from J; bases unmatched to any gene: 5. Germline assignment: CDR1 SGDLS and CDR2 YYNGEE. CDR3 loop: CASSRQGGDYEQYF. CDR3 coding DNA: TGTGCCAGCAGCCGACAGGGGGGAGACTACGAGCAGTACTTC.

This clone was observed at least ten times. The chain links TRBV4-2 to TRBJ2-1; TRBD2 matches 10 bases. This CDR3 is built from 17 residues. The J segment lost 1 base and the V segment lost 1 base, leaving 4 bases of the junction unmatched. Germline CDR1 LGHNA, CDR2 YNFKEQ. The chain's CDR3 is CASSQALAGASYNEQFF. CDR3 nucleotide sequence: TGTGCCAGCAGCCAAGCCCTAGCGGGAGCGTCCTACAATGAGCAGTTCTTC.

Here the CDR3 reads CAWGDDRKEKLFF. The CDR3, as DNA: TGTGCCTGGGGGGACGATCGGAAGGAAAAACTGTTTTTT. The V gene is TRBV30, the J gene TRBJ1-4, with D possibly matching TRBD1 (5 bases). Germline V CDR1 and CDR2: GTSNPN, SVGIG (reference sequence). Trimming left V 5 bases short and J 8 bases short, with 15 bases between. This CDR3 has 13 amino acids.

The chain uses TRBV6-6 and TRBJ2-1; no clear D gene. Germline-derived CDR1 and CDR2 are MNHNY and SVGAGI (reference sequence). The CDR3 is 12 residues long. Trimming took off 0 bases at V and 9 bases at J, with 6 bases between the two ends. Here the CDR3 DNA reads TGTGCCAGCAGTTACTCGGGTAGTGAGCAGTTCTTC. It codes for CASSYSGSEQFF.

The rearrangement joins TRBV15 to TRBJ2-3; D call uncertain. This CDR3 is 13 amino acids long. CDR1 is LNHNV and CDR2 is YYDKDF in the germline V gene (reference sequence). Between the trimmed V and J ends, which lost 0 bases and 2 bases, there was a span of 3 bases. Here the CDR3 reads CATSRDTTDTQYF. Written as DNA, the CDR3 is TGTGCCACCAGCAGAGATACCACAGATACGCAGTATTTT.

This clone has a single count. This chain connects TRBV4-2 to TRBJ2-5; the D gene is possibly TRBD2 (5 bases). This CDR3 is built from 13 residues. Trimming left V 4 bases short and J 5 bases short, with 11 bases between. The germline gives CDR1 LGHNA, CDR2 YNFKEQ. Here the CDR3 reads CASSRHERETQYF. CDR3 bases: TGTGCCAGCAGCCGTCACGAGCGGGAGACCCAGTACTTC.

The rearrangement joins TRBV6-5 to TRBJ2-7; 8 nucleotides line up with TRBD2. V lost 0 bases, J lost 3 bases, and 4 bases stayed unmatched. CDR3 length: 15 amino acids. Germline assignment: CDR1 MNHEY and CDR2 SVGAGI. This CDR3 is CASSYSRTSGYEQYF. The CDR3 DNA is TGTGCCAGCAGTTACTCGCGTACTAGCGGCTACGAGCAGTACTTC.

The rearrangement links TRBV6-5 to TRBJ1-1, with D unresolved. Per the germline V gene, CDR1 is MNHEY and CDR2 is SVGAGI. The CDR3 has 13 residues. V shed 2 bases and J shed 3 bases, with 7 bases lying between them. This chain's CDR3 is CASSYNGDTEAFF. The CDR3, as DNA: TGTGCCAGCAGTTACAATGGGGACACTGAAGCTTTCTTT.

The chain has TRBV5-1 and TRBJ2-5, with 11 bases aligning to TRBD1. Germline loops: CDR1 SGHRS, CDR2 YFSETQ. V lost 2 bases and J lost 4; bases outside the gene matches: 7. The CDR3 is made up of 16 amino acids. This CDR3 reads CASSLKPGTGGETQYF. CDR3 bases: TGCGCCAGCAGCTTAAAACCCGGGACAGGGGGAGAGACCCAGTACTTC.

The rearrangement uses TRBV25-1 and TRBJ2-1, with a tentative D call TRBD2 (5 bases). Germline V gene data show CDR1 as MGHDK and CDR2 as SYGVNS. The V gene lost 7 bases and the J gene lost 2 bases, with 15 bases spanning the gap. The CDR3 has 15 residues. This chain's CDR3 is CASTTGGSPYNEQFF. CDR3 nucleotide sequence: TGTGCCAGCACAACGGGTGGGAGCCCCTACAATGAGCAGTTCTTC.

The table lists this clone with a few counts. The genes are TRBV5-1 and TRBJ1-1; unclear D gene. Trimming shortened V by 3 bases and J by 1 base, and 7 bases separated the two germline ends. Germline CDR1 is SGHRS and CDR2 is YFSETQ. The CDR3 runs 13 residues. CDR3 bases: TGCGCCAGCAGCTCGACAAGGAACACTGAAGCTTTCTTT. This encodes CASSSTRNTEAFF.

The table lists this clone with a few counts. The chain employs TRBV10-1 and TRBJ2-1; TRBD1 matches 11 bases. Per germline, CDR1 WNHNN and CDR2 SYGVQD (reference sequence). This CDR3 region has 16 residues. V gave up 6 bases and J gave up 7 bases; unmatched junction bases: 11. CDR3 nucleotide sequence: TGCGCCAGCAGCCGGGCGGGACAGGGGGGCATGAATGAGCAGTTCTTC. This gives the protein CASSRAGQGGMNEQFF.

The rearrangement links TRBV10-3 to TRBJ2-7; D is possibly TRBD2 (5 bases). With 1 base removed from V and 5 bases from J, the gap between germline ends came to 9 bases. Looked up from germline, CDR1 is ENHRY and CDR2 is SYGVKD. This CDR3 has 13 amino acids. In nucleotides, the CDR3 is TGTGCCATCAGTGAGTACATCGGGGACGAGCAGTACTTC. Its protein is CAISEYIGDEQYF.

This rearrangement joins TRBV6-1 to TRBJ2-5, with a tentative D call TRBD2 (6 bases). This CDR3 has 16 amino acids. The germline gives CDR1 MNHNS, CDR2 SASEGT. Deletions cut 1 base from V and 4 bases from J, with 16 bases between. For the CDR3, the DNA is TGTGCCAGCAGTGAAGTCCCCTGGCGGGACCCAGAGACCCAGTACTTC. Protein: CASSEVPWRDPETQYF.

This clone was picked up one time. The chain combines TRBV11-1 with TRBJ2-2; possibly TRBD2 for D (5 bases). V lost 3 bases and J 6 bases, leaving 8 bases between the germline ends. In germline, CDR1 is SGHAT, CDR2 FQDESV (reference sequence). The CDR3 totals 13 residues. CDR3 residues: CASSLLRAGELFF. The CDR3 nucleotides are TGTGCCAGCAGCTTGCTGAGGGCCGGGGAGCTGTTTTTT.

J is TRBJ2-5 and V is TRBV9; TRBD2 agrees at 14 bases. Germline V CDR1 and CDR2: SGDLS, YYNGEE. V lost 4 bases to trimming and J lost 5 bases; unmatched junction nucleotides: 10. This CDR3 is 17 amino acids long. CDR3 bases: TGTGCCAGCAGCCTCGGGACTAGCGGGGGCGTAGGGGAGACCCAGTACTTC. It codes for CASSLGTSGGVGETQYF.